This T cell receptor beta chain came from a study of blood T cell repertoires in COVID-19 (dated by TCRdb to the early 2020s). Concerning the study at large: The collaborator samples originated in the United States, Italy and Spain and spanned the acute and convalescent phases of COVID-19. The repertoires were released in a freely available public database meant as a resource for research on the immune response to SARS-CoV-2. HLA class I and class II types, where available, came from metadata supplied by the sample provider rather than from assay-based typing. The samples were drawn from the first 160 participants of the ongoing ImmuneRACE study and from 950 to 1,500 subjects provided by 6 global collaborators. Subjects who had been exposed to COVID-19, were actively infected with it, or had recovered from it provided the deeply sampled blood TCRbeta repertoires that made up the dataset. A de-identified subject ID, COVID-19 status, age in years and sex were almost always included in the sample metadata. The prospective study material was composed of cDNA or gDNA derived from T cells, B-cell-depleted T cells, or PBMCs. Results the study describes overall, beyond this receptor: The amount of clinical and demographic metadata varied by source and participant and was provided uncurated.

This clone was found a few times. What antigen it recognizes has not been identified. No base quality values were provided; no much bigger clone lies one nucleotide off. The germline V gene encodes CDR1 SNHLY and CDR2 FYNNEI. Clipping removes 5 bases from V and 0 bases from J, with 13 as the unmatched junction base count. From the cysteine up to the phenylalanine, the CDR3 has a length of 19 residues. Just the 57-base CDR3 DNA is kept, in frame starting at base 1. TCRbeta CDR3 regions were amplified from genomic DNA using the immunoSEQ Assay, a bias-controlled multiplex PCR. Per the original workflow: The number of nucleated cells in each sample was estimated by amplification of reference gene primers within the assay. To quantify the absolute abundance of each unique TCRbeta CDR3 rearrangement, sequence reads were collapsed and filtered. For each sample, productive Simpson clonality was calculated by taking the square root of Simpson's diversity index across productive rearrangements. TCRdb limited this immuneACCESS table to in-frame rearrangements with V and J called. A share of clones is missing; checked studies link under half to unresolved V genes, and the rest is unexplained. V, J and clone size were drawn from that table, and D and trimming were deduced from the DNA. Across this sample there are approximately 140,000 clones, with about 86% seen only once. The ten largest clones take up roughly 3.3% of the sample.

Whole blood was collected in K2EDTA tubes by collaborating institutions according to the institutions' own protocols. Collaborator samples were shipped for TCRbeta analysis as frozen whole blood, isolated PBMCs, or DNA extracted from either sample type. The sequence derives from a man aged 65 to 79 with acute or convalescent COVID-19. The sequenced sample consisted of peripheral blood. The sequence joins TRBV2 to TRBJ2-2; TRBD1 agrees with 9 junctional bases. The CDR3 amino acid sequence is: CASSYSSRDREPNTGELFF. The DNA reads TGTGCCAGCAGTTACTCGTCCCGGGACAGGGAACCGAACACCGGGGAGCTGTTTTTT. Outside the CDR3, residues come from the reference TRBV2 and TRBJ2-2 proteins, so the full variable domain is: EPEVTQTPSHQVTQMGQEVILRCVPISNHLYFYWYRQILGQKVEFLVSFYNNEISEKSEIFDDQFSVERPDGSNFTLKIRSTKLEDSAMYFCASSYSSRDREPNTGELFFGEGSRLTVL.